Each of the 9 T cell receptor beta chains below was sequenced from the same sample in a study of memory CD4+ T cells and cytomegalovirus serostatus. The sort gate was single viable CD3+CD4+CD8-CD45RO+ cells for memory CD4+ T cells. The method was immunoSEQ multiplex PCR; TCRdb's version includes in-frame clones alone and lacks a portion of them. This table holds tens of thousands of clones, 79% found once. The material sequenced was memory CD4+ T cells from blood. The receptors derive from an adult in good health and CMV-seronegative.

The rearrangement links TRBV5-4 to TRBJ1-1; no definite D call. CDR1 SGHNT and CDR2 YYREEE come from the germline V gene (reference sequence). Trimming pared 5 bases from V and 1 base from J, leaving 12 bases between. The CDR3 sequence is 14 residues long. CDR3 sequence reads: CASRQTYENTEAFF. The CDR3, as DNA: TGTGCCAGCAGACAGACATACGAGAACACTGAAGCTTTCTTT.

The CDR3 sequence: CASSYSSGNTIYF. The CDR3 nucleotides read TGTGCCAGCAGCTATAGCTCTGGAAACACCATATATTTT. This chain uses TRBV7-2 with TRBJ1-3; unclear D gene. V was trimmed by 4 bases and J by 0 bases, leaving 4 bases between them. In germline, CDR1 is SGHTA, CDR2 FQGNSA. This CDR3 region has 13 residues.

The chain recombines TRBV6-1 with TRBJ1-1; 11 nucleotides line up with TRBD1. The germline CDR1 and CDR2 sequences are MNHNS and SASEGT. V dropped 4 bases and J dropped 6; count of bases not matched to a gene: 4. The CDR3 consists of 14 residues. CDR3 bases: TGTGCCAGCAGTGCGGACAGGGGGCCCTCTGAAGCTTTCTTT. It encodes CASSADRGPSEAFF.

V gene TRBV19 combines with J gene TRBJ2-1; 8 bases line up with TRBD1. Per the germline V gene, CDR1 is LNHDA and CDR2 is SQIVND (reference sequence). Trimming cost V 3 bases and J 2 bases; bases outside gene matches: 0. The length of the CDR3 is 14 residues. Here the CDR3 reads CASSMDRAYNEQFF. CDR3 coding DNA: TGTGCCAGTAGTATGGACAGGGCCTACAATGAGCAGTTCTTC.

The genes are TRBV5-1 and TRBJ2-2, with 9 positions matching TRBD2. Germline CDR1 and CDR2: SGHRS and YFSETQ. V shed 2 bases, J shed 8 bases, and the junction held 10 bases outside the gene matches. This CDR3 region has 16 residues. CDR3 in amino acids: CASSFASGGTPGELFF. CDR3 bases: TGCGCCAGCAGCTTTGCGAGCGGGGGGACCCCGGGGGAGCTGTTTTTT.

This clone appeared once. This chain joins TRBV6-1 and TRBJ2-3, with 9 positions matching TRBD1. CDR3 size: 15 residues. In germline, CDR1 is MNHNS, CDR2 SASEGT. V was clipped by 5 bases and J by 6 bases; unmatched bases: 9. CDR3 DNA: TGTGCCAGCAGTCCGGGACAGGGATTCAGTGATACGCAGTATTTT. It is translated as CASSPGQGFSDTQYF.

This chain connects TRBV6-1 to TRBJ1-6; D is uncertain. The CDR3 has 12 amino acids. Germline V gene sequence: CDR1 MNHNS, CDR2 SASEGT. V lost 1 base and J lost 14, with 9 bases in between. The CDR3 region has the DNA TGTGCCAGCAGTGAAGGCAATCGGGCCCTCCACTTT. This codes for CASSEGNRALHF.

J is TRBJ2-3 and V is TRBV19; D could derive from TRBD1 or TRBD2 (6 bases each). Trimming pared 6 bases from V and 4 bases from J, leaving 14 bases between. The CDR3 consists of 14 residues. Looked up from germline, CDR1 is LNHDA and CDR2 is SQIVND (reference sequence). The CDR3 nucleotides are TGTGCCAGTAGAACAGGGTGGGGGGCAGATACGCAGTATTTT. Translated: CASRTGWGADTQYF.

The chain links TRBV25-1 to TRBJ1-2, with TRBD1 as a possible D gene (5 bases). The germline gives CDR1 MGHDK, CDR2 SYGVNS. V lost 2 bases to trimming and J lost 7 bases, with 20 bases between them. This CDR3 has 16 residues. CDR3 nucleotide sequence: TGTGCCAGCAGTGAAGTAGGAGCGCAGGGCGGCGGTGGCTACACCTTC. Protein sequence: CASSEVGAQGGGGYTF.